The 15 T cell receptor beta chains given below trace back to one sample, sequenced in a study of T cells after posttransplantation cyclophosphamide. Assay used: immunoSEQ multiplex PCR; TCRdb lists only in-frame clones, some missing. In the table there are about 17,000 clones, less than 85% of which are singletons. Controls had myeloablative marrow grafts with methotrexate and calcineurin inhibitor, sampled at 1 year. Sequencing used PBMCs, obtained after allogeneic stem cell transplant with calcineurin inhibitor and methotrexate. The receptor set was obtained from a female patient aged 18 to 29 who received an allogeneic stem cell transplant from an unrelated donor, was CMV-positive, and had acute and chronic GVHD. Some T cells may arise from the graft donor.

In this sample, this clone turned up once. V is TRBV29-1 and J is TRBJ1-5; D possibly corresponds to TRBD1 (5 bases). The CDR3 loop spans 12 amino acids. Germline V gives CDR1 SQVTM, CDR2 ANQGSEA. V was cut by 6 bases and J by 7 bases, with 13 bases left in between. DNA of the CDR3: TGCAGCGTGGGCGGGGGTCGGCAGCCCCAGCATTTT. This encodes CSVGGGRQPQHF.

This clone was detected only a few times. V usage is TRBV7-9 and J usage is TRBJ1-4, with 10 bases aligning to TRBD1. The CDR3 is 15 amino acids. The germline CDR1 and CDR2 sequences are SEHNR and FQNEAQ (reference sequence). V dropped 4 bases and J dropped 6; count of bases not matched to a gene: 5. In nucleotides, the CDR3 is TGTGCCAGCAGCTCTACCGGGACAGGGGATGAAAAACTGTTTTTT. Residues: CASSSTGTGDEKLFF.

The chain carries TRBV5-6 and TRBJ2-1, with 13 bases identical to TRBD2. The CDR3 totals 15 residues. Germline V lookup: CDR1 SGHDT, CDR2 YYEEEE. The V and J ends lost 3 bases and 5 bases, in that order; junction bases with no gene match: 2. This chain's CDR3 is CASSWTSGSHNEQFF. CDR3 sequence (DNA): TGTGCCAGCAGCTGGACTAGCGGGAGCCACAATGAGCAGTTCTTC.

V and J are TRBV5-1 and TRBJ2-1, with 7 bases fitting TRBD2. CDR1 and CDR2 (germline): SGHRS, YFSETQ. J was trimmed by 4 bases and V by 1 base; bases with no gene match: 8. This CDR3 region has 16 residues. The CDR3 DNA sequence: TGCGCCAGCAGCTTGTCGTACCGACTAGCTTACAATGAGCAGTTCTTC. This codes for CASSLSYRLAYNEQFF.

The chain recombines TRBV5-5 with TRBJ2-1; 11 nucleotides agree with TRBD2. Germline CDR1 SGHKS, CDR2 YYEKEE (reference sequence). The J segment lost 1 base and the V segment lost 4 bases, leaving 1 base of the junction unmatched. The CDR3 consists of 15 residues. Written as DNA, the CDR3 is TGTGCCAGCAGCGGACTAGCGGGTTCCTACAATGAGCAGTTCTTC. Its protein product is CASSGLAGSYNEQFF.

In DNA form, the CDR3 reads TGTGCCAGCAGCCCTACAGATACGCAGTATTTT. It translates to CASSPTDTQYF. The chain links TRBV7-9 to TRBJ2-3, with D unresolved. V shed 5 bases and J shed 3 bases, with 3 bases lying between them. Germline CDR1 reads SEHNR; CDR2 reads FQNEAQ (reference sequence). The CDR3 extends over 11 amino acids. The full variable domain, completed using reference TRBV7-9 and TRBJ2-3, is DTGVSQNPRHKITKRGQNVTFRCDPISEHNRLYWYRQTLGQGPEFLTYFQNEAQLEKSRLLSDRFSAERPKGSFSTLEIQRTEQGDSAMYLCASSPTDTQYFGPGTRLTVL.

Only one count was recorded for this clone. The gene calls are TRBV7-9 and TRBJ2-7; 10 bases match TRBD2. Germline V lookup: CDR1 SEHNR, CDR2 FQNEAQ (reference sequence). The CDR3 is made up of 15 amino acids. With 5 bases clipped from V and 0 bases from J, the junction kept 4 bases outside the gene matches. The CDR3 loop is CASSRTSGSSYEQYF. The CDR3 bases are TGTGCCAGCAGCCGGACTAGCGGTAGCTCCTACGAGCAGTACTTC.

The V gene is TRBV7-9, the J gene TRBJ1-1; TRBD1 matches 7 bases. Trimming cost V 1 base and J 6 bases; bases outside gene matches: 2. The CDR3 spans 13 residues. The germline CDR1 and CDR2 sequences are SEHNR and FQNEAQ (reference sequence). CDR3 in amino acids: CASSLEGAAEAFF. In DNA form, the CDR3 reads TGTGCCAGCAGCTTAGAGGGGGCCGCTGAAGCTTTCTTT.

V gene TRBV27 combines with J gene TRBJ2-5, with 8 bases aligning to TRBD2. The CDR3 is 13 amino acids. Germline CDR1 reads MNHEY; CDR2 reads SMNVEV (reference sequence). Unmatched junction bases numbered 5, after V lost 6 bases and J lost 5 bases. CDR3 in amino acids: CASSETSEETQYF. CDR3 DNA: TGTGCCAGCAGCGAGACTAGCGAGGAGACCCAGTACTTC.

By share, this clone counts as medium-sized. The chain has TRBV19 and TRBJ1-1; TRBD1 matches at 12 bases. Unmatched junction bases numbered 6, after V lost 0 bases and J lost 13 bases. Germline V gene data show CDR1 as LNHDA and CDR2 as SQIVND (reference sequence). The CDR3 runs 14 residues. The CDR3 loop is CASSIDGTGGADFF. DNA of the CDR3: TGTGCCAGTAGTATAGATGGGACAGGGGGCGCTGATTTCTTT.

This clone was detected only once. The chain couples TRBV11-2 to TRBJ2-6, with TRBD1 matching over 9 bases. This CDR3 comprises 16 residues. The V gene end was trimmed by 4 bases and the J gene end by 4 bases; junction bases not matched to a gene: 5. Germline V lookup: CDR1 SGHAT, CDR2 FQNNGV. The CDR3 DNA sequence: TGTGCCAGCAGCTCACACAGGGGGCGAGGGGCCAACGTCCTGACTTTC. It yields the protein CASSSHRGRGANVLTF.

This clone appeared a few times. The CDR3 is CASTTDRVNYGYTF. CDR3 nucleotides: TGTGCCAGCACCACCGACAGGGTTAACTATGGCTACACCTTC. The rearrangement joins TRBV19 to TRBJ1-2; 7 bases line up with TRBD1. V was clipped by 9 bases and J by 1 base; unmatched bases: 8. Germline V gene lookup returns CDR1 LNHDA and CDR2 SQIVND (reference sequence). CDR3 size: 14 residues. Together with reference TRBV19 and TRBJ1-2, the CDR3 gives the full variable domain: DGGITQSPKYLFRKEGQNVTLSCEQNLNHDAMYWYRQDPGQGLRLIYYSQIVNDFQKGDIAEGYSVSREKKESFPLTVTSAQKNPTAFYLCASTTDRVNYGYTFGSGTRLTVV.

V gene TRBV30 combines with J gene TRBJ2-2, with 11 bases that match TRBD2. Losses at the gene ends were 2 bases for V and 6 bases for J; bases not matched to a gene: 5. Germline V gene lookup returns CDR1 GTSNPN and CDR2 SVGIG (reference sequence). The CDR3 has 15 residues. The CDR3 is CAWSPLAGVPGELFF. CDR3 in DNA: TGTGCCTGGAGTCCACTAGCGGGAGTGCCCGGGGAGCTGTTTTTT.

The chain recombines TRBV4-2 with TRBJ2-3; 8 nucleotides align to TRBD2. The germline V gene encodes CDR1 LGHNA and CDR2 YNFKEQ. Trimming at V came to 6 bases and at J to 2 bases, leaving 19 bases not matched to a gene. The CDR3 contains 19 residues. The CDR3 DNA sequence: TGTGCCAGCAGGCTGCCCCCGCCCAAGCGGGAGTGTTCCACAGATACGCAGTATTTT. It specifies CASRLPPPKRECSTDTQYF.

The chain carries TRBV6-6 and TRBJ2-5; 13 bases are shared with TRBD2. With the DNA end fitting TRBJ2-7 better, the J assignment may be wrong. In germline, CDR1 is MNHNY, CDR2 SVGAGI (reference sequence). The CDR3 length is 13 residues. The CDR3 region is CASTRLAGGEQYF. The CDR3 DNA reads TGTGCCAGCACGCGACTAGCGGGAGGCGAGCAGTACTTC.